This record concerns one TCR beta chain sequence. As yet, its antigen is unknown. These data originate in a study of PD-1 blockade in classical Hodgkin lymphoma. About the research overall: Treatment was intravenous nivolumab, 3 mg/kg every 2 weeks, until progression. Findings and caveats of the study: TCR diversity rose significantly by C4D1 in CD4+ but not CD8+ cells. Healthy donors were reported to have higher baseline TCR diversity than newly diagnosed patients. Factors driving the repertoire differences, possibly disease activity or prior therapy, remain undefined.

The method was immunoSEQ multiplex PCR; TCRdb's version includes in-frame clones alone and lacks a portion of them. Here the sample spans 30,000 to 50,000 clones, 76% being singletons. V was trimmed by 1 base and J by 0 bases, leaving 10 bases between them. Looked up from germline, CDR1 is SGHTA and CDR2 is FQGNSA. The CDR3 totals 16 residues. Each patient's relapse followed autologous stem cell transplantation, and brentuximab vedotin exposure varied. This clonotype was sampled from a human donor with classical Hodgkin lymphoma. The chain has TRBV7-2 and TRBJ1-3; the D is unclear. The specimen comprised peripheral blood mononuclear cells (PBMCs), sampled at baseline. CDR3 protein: CASSLVWQLSGNTIYF. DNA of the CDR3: TGTGCCAGCAGCTTAGTATGGCAGCTCTCTGGAAACACCATATATTTT.